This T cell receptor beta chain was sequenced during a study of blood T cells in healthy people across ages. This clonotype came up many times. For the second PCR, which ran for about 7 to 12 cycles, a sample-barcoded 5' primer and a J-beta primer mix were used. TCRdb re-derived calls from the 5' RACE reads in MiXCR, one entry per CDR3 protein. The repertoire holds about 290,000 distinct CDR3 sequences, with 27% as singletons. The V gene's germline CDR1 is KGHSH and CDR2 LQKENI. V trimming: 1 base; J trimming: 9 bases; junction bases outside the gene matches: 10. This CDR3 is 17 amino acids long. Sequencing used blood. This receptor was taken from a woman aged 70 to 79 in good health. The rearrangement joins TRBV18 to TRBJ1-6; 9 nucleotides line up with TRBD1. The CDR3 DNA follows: TGTGCCAGCTCACCACTTGCCGGGACAGGGCGAGGTTCACCCCTCCACTTT. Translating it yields CASSPLAGTGRGSPLHF.